A single sample is the source of the 3 T cell receptor beta chains below, sequenced in a study of blood T cell repertoires in COVID-19. Libraries were prepared by immunoSEQ multiplex PCR; TCRdb keeps only in-frame clonotypes and omits some of them. In the table there are just over 300,000 clones, 87% of which are singletons. Sequenced input: peripheral blood. The source of these receptors is a man aged 18 to 29 with active or convalescent COVID-19.

The table lists this clone with a count of one. As DNA, the CDR3 is TGTGCCAGCAGTTCCCAAATCGGTAACAACAGGCCTGGGGCCAACGTCCTGACTTTC. This gives the protein CASSSQIGNNRPGANVLTF. The chain employs TRBV28 and TRBJ2-6; maybe TRBD1 (5 bases). Germline assignment: CDR1 MDHEN and CDR2 SYDVKM. The CDR3 is 19 amino acids. Trimming cost V 4 bases and J 2 bases, with 21 bases left between them.

A note on this clone: At the DNA level, this CDR3 is encoded by other sequences in the same sample as well. The V gene is TRBV15, the J gene TRBJ1-2, with D unclear. The CDR3 loop spans 14 amino acids. CDR1 and CDR2 (germline): LNHNV, YYDKDF (reference sequence). Trimming left V 3 bases short and J 4 bases short, with 12 bases between. This CDR3 reads CATSRGGVGYGYTF. The CDR3 DNA is TGTGCCACCAGCAGGGGCGGGGTCGGCTATGGCTACACCTTC.

The J gene is TRBJ1-1, the V gene TRBV28; unclear D gene. This CDR3 has 13 amino acids. Germline-derived CDR1 and CDR2 are MDHEN and SYDVKM. The V end lost 2 bases, the J end lost 5 bases, and 9 bases lay between the germline ends. CDR3 in DNA: TGTGCCAGCAGTTTACCGGGGTGGACTGAAGCTTTCTTT. It codes for CASSLPGWTEAFF.